These 23 T cell receptor beta chains share one sample of origin, sequenced in a study of glioma-infiltrating T cells after dendritic cell vaccination. Regarding time point: after dendritic cell vaccination, including at tumor progression/relapse. Here immunoSEQ multiplex PCR was the method, and the copy in TCRdb shows in-frame clones only, minus some. The table lists more than 95,000 clones, more than 70% of them singletons, with about 5.5% in the top ten. The source material was blood, sampled after dendritic cell vaccination. Receptor source: a human donor with glioblastoma.

The rearrangement joins TRBV7-3 to TRBJ2-2; 7 bases line up with TRBD2. V lost 5 bases and J lost 3; bases outside the gene matches: 6. CDR1 and CDR2 (germline): SGHTA, FQGTGA. The CDR3 has 15 amino acids. Written as DNA, the CDR3 is TGTGCCAGCAGCCCTCAAGGGAGGGACACCGGGGAGCTGTTTTTT. Translation: CASSPQGRDTGELFF.

The chain couples TRBV7-2 to TRBJ2-2; D remains unclear. V lost 3 bases to trimming and J lost 6 bases, with 8 bases between them. This CDR3 spans 13 amino acids. Germline V gene data show CDR1 as SGHTA and CDR2 as FQGNSA. In DNA, the CDR3 is TGTGCCAGCAGCTTTAGACTCTCCGGGGAGCTGTTTTTT. Translating gives CASSFRLSGELFF.

This clone was observed a handful of times. V gene TRBV6-5 combines with J gene TRBJ2-7; 9 nucleotides match TRBD2. The V gene's germline CDR1 is MNHEY and CDR2 SVGAGI. This CDR3 is built from 14 residues. V trimming: 5 bases; J trimming: 6 bases; junction bases outside the gene matches: 8. The DNA for the CDR3 is TGTGCCAGCAGTCCCCGGACTAGCGCTTTCGAGCAGTACTTC. Translating gives CASSPRTSAFEQYF.

In this sample, this clone turned up a few times. The CDR3 DNA sequence: TGTGCCAGCGGATGGAGGGGCTCTGAAAAACTGTTTTTT. It translates to CASGWRGSEKLFF. V is TRBV6-1 and J is TRBJ1-4; TRBD1 might be the D (5 bases). Germline V gene lookup returns CDR1 MNHNS and CDR2 SASEGT. This CDR3 is 13 amino acids long. V gave up 8 bases and J gave up 7 bases, with 14 bases separating them.

The J gene is TRBJ2-3, the V gene TRBV19; perhaps TRBD2 as D (5 bases). V was cut by 5 bases and J by 1 base, with 13 bases left in between. From germline, CDR1 is LNHDA and CDR2 SQIVND (reference sequence). The CDR3 is made up of 15 amino acids. The CDR3 is CASSVDFLRTDTQYF. DNA of the CDR3: TGTGCCAGTAGTGTGGACTTCCTTCGCACAGATACGCAGTATTTT.

The chain couples TRBV19 to TRBJ1-2; 9 bases line up with TRBD1. Trimming removed 3 bases from V and 8 bases from J; junction bases left unmatched: 16. The germline gives CDR1 LNHDA, CDR2 SQIVND (reference sequence). The CDR3 length is 17 residues. The CDR3 DNA sequence: TGTGCCAGTAGTATTAGAGGACAGGGGACTCCCCTTGGCGGCTACACCTTC. Translated: CASSIRGQGTPLGGYTF.

The chain is built from TRBV28 and TRBJ1-2; 7 bases are shared with TRBD1. This CDR3 has 12 residues. The germline V gene has CDR1 MDHEN and CDR2 SYDVKM. The V segment lost 4 bases and the J segment 5 bases; nucleotides outside the gene matches: 1. CDR3 sequence reads: CASSWDSYGYTF. In nucleotides, the CDR3 is TGTGCCAGCAGTTGGGACAGTTATGGCTACACCTTC.

The chain employs TRBV7-8 and TRBJ1-1, with 7 positions matching TRBD1. This CDR3 is built from 17 residues. V shed 5 bases and J 0 bases; nucleotides not matched to a gene: 12. Germline V gives CDR1 SGHVS, CDR2 FQNEAQ. CDR3 in amino acids: CASSPMTGPSLNTEAFF. The DNA for the CDR3 is TGTGCCAGCAGCCCAATGACAGGGCCGAGTTTGAACACTGAAGCTTTCTTT.

CDR3 in DNA: TGTGCCAGCAGCTTGGCAGGGGACAGTCGCCTCTACGAGCAGTACTTC. This sequence encodes CASSLAGDSRLYEQYF. This chain uses TRBV5-6 with TRBJ2-7; 7 nucleotides line up with TRBD1. The CDR3 is made up of 16 amino acids. Per germline, CDR1 SGHDT and CDR2 YYEEEE. V gave up 0 bases and J gave up 3 bases; unmatched junction bases: 9.

The chain is built from TRBV6-5 and TRBJ1-5; 8 nucleotides line up with TRBD1. CDR1 MNHEY and CDR2 SVGAGI come from the germline V gene. V lost 5 bases and J lost 2; bases outside the gene matches: 5. The CDR3 is 15 amino acids. The CDR3 DNA follows: TGTGCCAGCAGTGGACAGGGTCCCGGCAATCAGCCCCAGCATTTT. Its translation is CASSGQGPGNQPQHF.

V and J are TRBV7-2 and TRBJ2-3; 10 positions agree with TRBD1. The CDR3 has 15 residues. The V segment lost 3 bases and the J segment 4 bases; nucleotides outside the gene matches: 4. Germline CDR1 reads SGHTA; CDR2 reads FQGNSA. CDR3 nucleotide sequence: TGTGCCAGCAGCTTTGGGGACAGGGGATCAGATACGCAGTATTTT. Residues: CASSFGDRGSDTQYF.

The rearrangement joins TRBV5-1 to TRBJ1-2, with a possible D match to TRBD1 (6 bases). The CDR3 covers 14 residues. CDR1 SGHRS and CDR2 YFSETQ come from the germline V gene. The V and J ends lost 0 bases and 3 bases respectively, with 9 bases between them. In DNA, the CDR3 is TGCGCCAGCAGCTTGGCCTGGACAGACTATGGCTACACCTTC. Protein product: CASSLAWTDYGYTF.

This clone came up a few times. The chain carries TRBV7-2 and TRBJ2-5; 10 positions agree with TRBD2. The CDR3 length is 15 residues. Germline-derived CDR1 and CDR2 are SGHTA and FQGNSA. The trim removed 5 bases at V and 5 bases at J, leaving 8 bases unmatched. Written as DNA, the CDR3 is TGTGCCAGCAGCGGGAGCGGGGGGGAATGGGAGACCCAGTACTTC. It translates to CASSGSGGEWETQYF.

This chain connects TRBV11-3 to TRBJ1-5, with 9 bases fitting TRBD1. From germline, CDR1 is SGHNT and CDR2 YENEEA. After removal of 4 bases from V and 2 bases from J, the junction contained 18 bases not matched to a gene. The CDR3 runs to 20 residues. For the CDR3, the DNA is TGTGCCAGCAGCTCGCCAATCACCGGGACAGGGAAGTGGGGCAATCAGCCCCAGCATTTT. Translation gives CASSSPITGTGKWGNQPQHF.

The V and J genes are TRBV5-6 and TRBJ1-1; 8 nucleotides align to TRBD1. The J segment lost 5 bases and the V segment lost 0 bases, leaving 12 bases of the junction unmatched. Looked up from germline, CDR1 is SGHDT and CDR2 is YYEEEE. The CDR3 totals 17 residues. The CDR3 DNA is TGTGCCAGCAGCTTGGGGGGGGCAGGGGGCTCCTCGACTGAAGCTTTCTTT. Amino acid sequence: CASSLGGAGGSSTEAFF.

The V and J genes are TRBV5-1 and TRBJ2-3; 9 nucleotides align to TRBD2. The length of the CDR3 is 13 residues. CDR1 SGHRS and CDR2 YFSETQ come from the germline V gene. V lost 4 bases and J lost 7; bases outside the gene matches: 4. The CDR3 loop reads CASSDPSGNTQYF. CDR3 nucleotide sequence: TGCGCCAGCAGCGATCCTAGCGGGAATACGCAGTATTTT.

The chain has TRBV18 and TRBJ2-7; 13 nucleotides match TRBD2. The V segment lost 4 bases and the J segment 2 bases; nucleotides outside the gene matches: 2. The CDR3 spans 15 residues. Looked up from germline, CDR1 is KGHSH and CDR2 is LQKENI. CDR3 sequence reads: CASSRTSGSPYEQYF. CDR3 DNA sequence: TGTGCCAGCTCACGGACTAGCGGGAGCCCCTACGAGCAGTACTTC.

V gene TRBV29-1 combines with J gene TRBJ1-2; weak D call: TRBD1 (6 bases). V lost 5 bases, J lost 7 bases, and 11 bases lay in between. The CDR3 has 11 amino acids. Germline CDR1 reads SQVTM; CDR2 reads ANQGSEA. CDR3 sequence: CSVTAGAGYTF. In DNA, the CDR3 is TGCAGCGTTACGGCAGGGGCTGGCTACACCTTC. Full variable domain (missing parts from reference TRBV29-1 and TRBJ1-2): SAVISQKPSRDICQRGTSLTIQCQVDSQVTMMFWYRQQPGQSLTLIATANQGSEATYESGFVIDKFPISRPNLTFSTLTVSNMSPEDSSIYLCSVTAGAGYTFGSGTRLTVV.

V is TRBV5-6 and J is TRBJ2-7; 7 positions agree with TRBD1. Germline CDR1 SGHDT, CDR2 YYEEEE. V dropped 4 bases and J dropped 0; count of bases not matched to a gene: 4. The CDR3 has 14 amino acids. The chain's CDR3 is CASSPTGDSYEQYF. In DNA, the CDR3 is TGTGCCAGCAGCCCCACAGGGGACTCCTACGAGCAGTACTTC.

The V and J genes are TRBV19 and TRBJ1-4; TRBD1 matches at 9 bases. The CDR3 totals 14 residues. Germline-derived CDR1 and CDR2 are LNHDA and SQIVND (reference sequence). V shed 3 bases and J 10 bases; nucleotides not matched to a gene: 6. CDR3 DNA sequence: TGTGCCAGTAGTATGGGACAGGGAGTTGTAAAACTGTTTTTT. Translating it yields CASSMGQGVVKLFF.

The rearrangement joins TRBV20-1 to TRBJ2-7; TRBD2 might be the D (6 bases). With 6 bases removed from V and 9 bases from J, the gap between germline ends came to 12 bases. The CDR3 is 10 residues long. Germline V gene lookup returns CDR1 DFQATT and CDR2 SNEGSKA (reference sequence). Here the CDR3 DNA reads TGCAGTGCGCTCGGGAGCGGGCAGTACTTC. It specifies CSALGSGQYF.

This sequence joins TRBV7-6 and TRBJ2-3, with D possibly being TRBD1 (6 bases). From germline, CDR1 is SGHVS and CDR2 FNYEAQ. The CDR3 covers 16 residues. Trimming pared 5 bases from V and 3 bases from J, leaving 18 bases between. CDR3 amino acids: CASSTSTGPGTDTQYF. The CDR3 DNA follows: TGTGCCAGCAGCACATCGACAGGTCCTGGAACAGATACGCAGTATTTT.

The chain joins TRBV30 to TRBJ2-7; D possibly corresponds to TRBD2 (6 bases). V was clipped by 4 bases and J by 6 bases, with 22 bases between them. Germline-derived CDR1 and CDR2 are GTSNPN and SVGIG (reference sequence). This CDR3 spans 15 amino acids. The CDR3 DNA sequence: TGTGCCTGGAAGACGGGACCTCGGGACTTCTCCGAGCAGTACTTC. It translates to CAWKTGPRDFSEQYF.